The clone carrying this T cell receptor beta chain has only a few counts. This sample was included in a study of T-cell reconstitution after alpha-beta-depleted transplantation in children. Construction of the TCRbeta library involved unique molecular identifiers. In TCRdb, the PCR reads were re-called with MiXCR into one record per CDR3 protein. Here the sample spans nearly 550,000 distinct CDR3 sequences, around 16% being singletons. This CDR3 contains 17 residues. Losses at the gene ends were 5 bases for V and 4 bases for J; bases not matched to a gene: 13. Germline V gene data show CDR1 as SGHRS and CDR2 as YFSETQ.

Sequenced material: PBMCs from the stem cell graft donor, taken from the stem cell graft. The J gene is TRBJ2-2, the V gene TRBV5-1, with 8 bases that match TRBD1. The clonotype originates from a human donor who donated a stem cell graft to a child with acute lymphoblastic leukemia. CDR3: CASRGPGQGVGTGELFF. CDR3 nucleotides: TGCGCCAGCAGGGGGCCAGGACAGGGAGTCGGCACCGGGGAGCTGTTTTTT.